This entry concerns a single TCR beta chain. Its antigen remains unidentified. Each sample used at least 6 million PBMCs. The data derive from a study of blood T cells in healthy people across ages. Study-wide context: There was about one barcoded beta molecule captured by template switching per two T cells.

Primers used in a second PCR of roughly 7 to 12 cycles were a sample-barcoded 5' primer and a J-beta primer mix. All cDNA molecules were each tagged by a template-switch adaptor with 12 random nucleotides. TCRdb itself ran the 5' RACE reads through MiXCR, one entry per CDR3 protein. The sample has hundreds of thousands of distinct CDR3 sequences, 56% seen once. The V gene's germline CDR1 is DFQATT and CDR2 SNEGSKA (reference sequence). This CDR3 region has 14 residues. The ends lost 5 bases at V and 3 bases at J; junction bases unmatched: 3. The study, taken as a whole, reports: More naive CD4+ cells and higher diversity marked long-lived donors relative to aged donors.

V is TRBV20-1 and J is TRBJ2-2, with TRBD1 matching 10 bases. The sequenced sample consisted of blood. The receptor comes from a man aged 35-49 years in good health. The CDR3 region has the DNA TGCAGTGCTCCGGGACAGGGGTACACCGGGGAGCTGTTTTTT. Amino acid sequence: CSAPGQGYTGELFF.